These T cell receptor beta chains were read from a single sample in a study of T cells in Graves' hyperthyroidism and ophthalmopathy. TCRdb called the multiplex PCR reads again in MiXCR, with one record for every CDR3 protein. Among hundreds of thousands of distinct CDR3 sequences listed, about 19% were seen once. Sequenced material: blood. The receptors originated from a woman under 30 with Graves' hyperthyroidism. The CDR3 runs from the conserved cysteine through the conserved F or W. Each record gives: J gene, clone size, V gene, D gene, CDR3 DNA, CDR3 protein. D genes are given only for firm matches. Expanded clones get a size class; other rows say once, few or many, or leave the size out.

>TRBJ2-7|many|TRBV24-1|NA
TGTGCCAGCCCGGTGCCCAGACCCTACGAGCAGTACTTC
CASPVPRPYEQYF
>TRBJ2-2|many|TRBV6-1|TRBD2
TGTGCCAGCACGATGGACGCTGCGGGGGGACTCGGGGAGCTGTTTTTT
CASTMDAAGGLGELFF
>TRBJ2-5|many|TRBV3-1|TRBD1
TGTGCCAGCAGCCAAACAGGGGGCCAAGAGACCCAGTACTTC
CASSQTGGQETQYF
>TRBJ1-2|NA|TRBV6-1|NA
TGTGCCAGCAGCCCGGACGTCTATGGCTACACCTTC
CASSPDVYGYTF
>TRBJ2-5|many|TRBV20-1|TRBD2
TGCAGTGCTAGACCCCGACTAGCGAGAATCCAAGAGACCCAGTACTTC
CSARPRLARIQETQYF
>TRBJ1-2|NA|TRBV6-1|NA
TGTGCCAGCAGTAGTCGCGCCTATGGCTACACCTTC
CASSSRAYGYTF
>TRBJ2-2|many|TRBV29-1|NA
TGCAGCGTTCGACGGTCGAACACCGGGGAGCTGTTTTTT
CSVRRSNTGELFF
>TRBJ2-7|many|TRBV20-1|NA
TGCAGTGCTAGGGGCCATACAGGGAGGTCCTACGAGCAGTACTTC
CSARGHTGRSYEQYF
>TRBJ2-5|many|TRBV15|NA
TGTGCCACCGGTGAACACCTTCAAGAGACCCAGTACTTC
CATGEHLQETQYF
>TRBJ2-5|many|TRBV20-1|NA
TGCAGTGCTAGGGTTGGACTCGGCGGCAGAGAGACCCAGTACTTC
CSARVGLGGRETQYF
>TRBJ1-1|many|TRBV5-1|NA
TGCGCCAGCAGCTTCGGGACGCTTAATGAAGCTTTCTTT
CASSFGTLNEAFF
>TRBJ2-5|many|TRBV5-4|NA
TGTGCCAGCAACTCGGACGGGAGTGAGACCCAGTACTTC
CASNSDGSETQYF
>TRBJ2-7|NA|TRBV5-1|TRBD2
TGCGCCAGCAGCTTAGGACTAGCGGGAGGTCCCACCTACGAGCAGTACTTC
CASSLGLAGGPTYEQYF
>TRBJ1-5|many|TRBV4-1|NA
TGCGCCAGCAGCCAAGCGACAGGCTCGAGCAATCAGCCCCAGCATTTT
CASSQATGSSNQPQHF
>TRBJ2-7|many|TRBV27|NA
TGTGCCAGCAGTTATCGTCCCATCTACGAGCAGTACTTC
CASSYRPIYEQYF
>TRBJ2-2|many|TRBV10-3|TRBD2
TGTGCCATCAGTTTCAGACTAGCGGGGGCAGACACCGGGGAGCTGTTTTTT
CAISFRLAGADTGELFF
>TRBJ1-1|NA|TRBV28|NA
TGTGCCAGCAGTTTGAGGGTTGGGACTGAAGCTTTCTTT
CASSLRVGTEAFF
>TRBJ1-5|NA|TRBV5-5|NA
TGTGCCAGCAGCCACGACAGCAATCAGCCCCAGCATTTT
CASSHDSNQPQHF
>TRBJ1-1|many|TRBV20-1|TRBD1
TGCAGTGCCACCTGGGGGACAGCGAAGAACACTGAAGCTTTCTTT
CSATWGTAKNTEAFF
>TRBJ2-5|many|TRBV7-3|NA
TGTGCCAGCAGCCTACGTGGCGGCGAAGAGACCCAGTACTTC
CASSLRGGEETQYF
>TRBJ1-1|many|TRBV19|NA
TGTGCCAGTAGTATACTCCACGACAGTAACACTGAAGCTTTCTTT
CASSILHDSNTEAFF
>TRBJ2-7|many|TRBV3-1|NA
TGTGCCAGCAGTAATAACCGGATCTCCTACGAGCAGTACTTC
CASSNNRISYEQYF
>TRBJ2-7|many|TRBV2|TRBD1
TGTGCCAGCAGGACCGGGACAGGGACCCACGAGCAGTACTTC
CASRTGTGTHEQYF
>TRBJ1-1|many|TRBV29-1|NA
TGCAGCGTTTTGGACGAACGAACGAACACTGAAGCTTTCTTT
CSVLDERTNTEAFF
>TRBJ1-1|many|TRBV6-7|NA
TGTGCCAGCAGTTACGAGAGCGACACTGAAGCTTTCTTT
CASSYESDTEAFF
>TRBJ1-5|NA|TRBV15|NA
TGTGCCACCTCGCCGGGACCGTACCAGCCCCAGCATTTT
CATSPGPYQPQHF
>TRBJ2-5|many|TRBV13|NA
TGTGCCAGCAGCCCGCGGGAAGGCGAACAAGAGACCCAGTACTTC
CASSPREGEQETQYF
>TRBJ2-5|NA|TRBV4-2|NA
TGTGCCAGCAGCCAAGTAGAGGGTGGGGGGGAGACCCAGTACTTC
CASSQVEGGGETQYF
>TRBJ2-6|many|TRBV6-1|NA
TGTGCCAGCAGTGAAGACCCCTCTGGGGCCAACGTCCTGACTTTC
CASSEDPSGANVLTF
>TRBJ2-7|many|TRBV15|NA
TGTGCCACCAGCCGGAATCAGGGCTACGAGCAGTACTTC
CATSRNQGYEQYF
>TRBJ2-6|many|TRBV6-2/TRBV6-3|NA
TGTGCCAGCAGTTGGGACTGGTCCTGGGCCGGGGCCAACGTCCTGACTTTC
CASSWDWSWAGANVLTF
>TRBJ1-5|many|TRBV3-1|NA
TGTGCCAGCAGCCAAGACCAAGGGGTGCCCCAGCATTTT
CASSQDQGVPQHF
>TRBJ2-7|few|TRBV5-1|TRBD1
TGCGCCAGCAGCACTGGGGTCGGGGACAGGTCTCACGAGCAGTACTTC
CASSTGVGDRSHEQYF
>TRBJ1-5|many|TRBV18|NA
TGTGCCAGCTCACCACGGGCCTTGAATCAGCCCCAGCATTTT
CASSPRALNQPQHF
>TRBJ2-7|many|TRBV4-2|TRBD1
TGTGCCAGCAGCCTTCAAGACCGGGGACAGGAGGGCCCTACCTACGAGCAGTACTTC
CASSLQDRGQEGPTYEQYF
>TRBJ2-5|NA|TRBV12-3/TRBV12-4|TRBD2
TGTGCCAGCAGGCTATCTAGCGGCCAAGAGACCCAGTACTTC
CASRLSSGQETQYF
>TRBJ2-5|many|TRBV30|TRBD2
TGTGCCTGGTGCCTAGCGGGGGGGGAAGAGACCCAGTACTTC
CAWCLAGGEETQYF
>TRBJ1-1|many|TRBV25-1|TRBD1
TGTGCCAGCAGTAAGACAGGGAGGACTGAAGCTTTCTTT
CASSKTGRTEAFF
>TRBJ1-1|many|TRBV7-8|NA
TGTGCCAGCAGGTCAACAGGGTTGGGCACTGAAGCTTTCTTT
CASRSTGLGTEAFF
>TRBJ2-5|many|TRBV6-2/TRBV6-3|TRBD2
TGTGCCAGCAGTTACCAGCGGGGGGGGGCGGAGACCCAGTACTTC
CASSYQRGGAETQYF
>TRBJ2-2|many|TRBV12-3/TRBV12-4|NA
TGTGCCAGCAGTTTCGTTCCACGCTTACGGGAGCTGTTTTTT
CASSFVPRLRELFF
>TRBJ2-5|many|TRBV6-5|TRBD2
TGTGCCAGCAGTCGAGGTCTAGCGGGGGTAGAGACCCAGTACTTC
CASSRGLAGVETQYF
>TRBJ1-5|many|TRBV29-1|NA
TGCAGCGTTGAAGAGCAGAGCAATCAGCCCCAGCATTTT
CSVEEQSNQPQHF
>TRBJ1-1|many|TRBV29-1|NA
TGCAGCGTTGAAATGGGAGGGGGTACTGAAGCTTTCTTT
CSVEMGGGTEAFF
>TRBJ1-2|many|TRBV6-1|NA
TGTGCCAGCAGTGAAGATGACAGCGCTAACTATGGCTACACCTTC
CASSEDDSANYGYTF
>TRBJ2-5|few|TRBV5-1|NA
TGCGCCAGCAGAAATCAGGCGCCCCAAGAGACCCAGTACTTC
CASRNQAPQETQYF
>TRBJ2-7|NA|TRBV6-2/TRBV6-3|TRBD2
TGTGCCAGCAGCGGCGGGGCGGGAGGAAGCGACGAGCAGTACTTC
CASSGGAGGSDEQYF